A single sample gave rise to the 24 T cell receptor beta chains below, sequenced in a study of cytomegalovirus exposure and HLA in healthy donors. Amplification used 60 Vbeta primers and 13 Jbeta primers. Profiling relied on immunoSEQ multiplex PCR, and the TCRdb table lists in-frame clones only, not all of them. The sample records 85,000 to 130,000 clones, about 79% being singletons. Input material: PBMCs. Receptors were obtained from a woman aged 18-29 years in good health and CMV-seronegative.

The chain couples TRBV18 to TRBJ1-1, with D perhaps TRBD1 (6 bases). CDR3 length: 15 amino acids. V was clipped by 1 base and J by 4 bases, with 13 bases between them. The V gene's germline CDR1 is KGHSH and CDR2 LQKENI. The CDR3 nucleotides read TGTGCCAGCTCACCACTTGCAGGGGTTAGCACTGAAGCTTTCTTT. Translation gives CASSPLAGVSTEAFF. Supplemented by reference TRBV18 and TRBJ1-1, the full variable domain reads NAGVMQNPRHLVRRRGQEARLRCSPMKGHSHVYWYRQLPEEGLKFMVYLQKENIIDESGMPKERFSAEFPKEGPSILRIQQVVRGDSAAYFCASSPLAGVSTEAFFGQGTRLTVV.

CDR3 nucleotides: TGTGCCAGCAGCTTATCCCAACTAGCATCCGAGCAGTACTTC. It translates to CASSLSQLASEQYF. This chain joins TRBV7-9 and TRBJ2-7; D possibly corresponds to TRBD2 (6 bases). Germline-derived CDR1 and CDR2 are SEHNR and FQNEAQ (reference sequence). V shed 2 bases and J shed 6 bases, with 14 bases lying between them. The CDR3 spans 14 residues.

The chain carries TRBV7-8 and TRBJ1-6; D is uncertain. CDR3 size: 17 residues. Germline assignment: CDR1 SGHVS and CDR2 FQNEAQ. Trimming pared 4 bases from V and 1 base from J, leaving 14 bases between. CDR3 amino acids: CASSSTVKTSYNSPLHF. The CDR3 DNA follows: TGTGCCAGCAGCTCAACGGTAAAAACGTCCTATAATTCACCCCTCCACTTT.

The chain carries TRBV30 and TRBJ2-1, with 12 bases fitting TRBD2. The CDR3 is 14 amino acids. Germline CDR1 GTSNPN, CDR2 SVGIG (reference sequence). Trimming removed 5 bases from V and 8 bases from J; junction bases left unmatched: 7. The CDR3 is CAWRLAGEMHEQFF. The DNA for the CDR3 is TGTGCCTGGCGACTAGCGGGAGAAATGCATGAGCAGTTCTTC.

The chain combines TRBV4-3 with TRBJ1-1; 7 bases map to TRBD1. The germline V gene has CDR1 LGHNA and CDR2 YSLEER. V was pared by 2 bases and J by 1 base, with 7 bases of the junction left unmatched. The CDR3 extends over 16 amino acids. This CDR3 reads CASSQYVTGANTEAFF. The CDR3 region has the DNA TGCGCCAGCAGCCAATACGTAACAGGGGCGAACACTGAAGCTTTCTTT.

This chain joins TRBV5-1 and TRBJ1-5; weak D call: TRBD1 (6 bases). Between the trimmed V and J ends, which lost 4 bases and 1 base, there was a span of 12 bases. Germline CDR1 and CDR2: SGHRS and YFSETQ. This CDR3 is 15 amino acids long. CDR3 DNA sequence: TGCGCCAGCAGCCCCCTGGGACAAAGCAATCAGCCCCAGCATTTT. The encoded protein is CASSPLGQSNQPQHF.

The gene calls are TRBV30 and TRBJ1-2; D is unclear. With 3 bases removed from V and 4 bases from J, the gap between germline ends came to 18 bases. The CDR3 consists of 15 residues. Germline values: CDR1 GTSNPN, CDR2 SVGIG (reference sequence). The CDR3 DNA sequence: TGTGCCTGGAGGAAAGATCGACGACCGGGCTATGGCTACACCTTC. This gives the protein CAWRKDRRPGYGYTF.

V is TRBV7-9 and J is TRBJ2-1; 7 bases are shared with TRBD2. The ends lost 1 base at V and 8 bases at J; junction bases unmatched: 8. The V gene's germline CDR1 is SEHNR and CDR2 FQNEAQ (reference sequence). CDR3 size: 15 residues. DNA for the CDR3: TGTGCCAGCAGCTTAGTAGCGGGCCGCTTCGATGAGCAGTTCTTC. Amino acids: CASSLVAGRFDEQFF.

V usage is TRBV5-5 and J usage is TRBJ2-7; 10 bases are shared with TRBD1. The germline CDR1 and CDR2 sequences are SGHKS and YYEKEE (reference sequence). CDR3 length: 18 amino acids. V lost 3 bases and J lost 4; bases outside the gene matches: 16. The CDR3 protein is CASSSSPYLRQGAYEQYF. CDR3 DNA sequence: TGTGCCAGCAGCTCCTCACCTTACCTTCGACAGGGGGCGTACGAGCAGTACTTC. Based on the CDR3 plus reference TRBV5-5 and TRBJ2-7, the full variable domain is DAGVTQSPTHLIKTRGQQVTLRCSPISGHKSVSWYQQVLGQGPQFIFQYYEKEERGRGNFPDRFSARQFPNYSSELNVNALLLGDSALYLCASSSSPYLRQGAYEQYFGPGTRLTVT.

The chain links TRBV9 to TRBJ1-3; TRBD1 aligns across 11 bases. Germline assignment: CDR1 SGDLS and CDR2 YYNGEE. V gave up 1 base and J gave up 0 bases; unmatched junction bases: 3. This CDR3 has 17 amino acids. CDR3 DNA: TGTGCCAGCAGCGTATCCGGGACAGGGGGCTCTGGAAACACCATATATTTT. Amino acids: CASSVSGTGGSGNTIYF.

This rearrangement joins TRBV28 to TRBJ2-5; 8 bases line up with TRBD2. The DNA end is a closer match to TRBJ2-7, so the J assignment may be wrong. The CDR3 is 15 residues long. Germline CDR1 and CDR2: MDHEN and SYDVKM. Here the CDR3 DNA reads TGTGCCAGCAGTTCGATCGGGGGGGGCCCCTACGAGCAGTACTTC. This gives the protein CASSSIGGGPYEQYF.

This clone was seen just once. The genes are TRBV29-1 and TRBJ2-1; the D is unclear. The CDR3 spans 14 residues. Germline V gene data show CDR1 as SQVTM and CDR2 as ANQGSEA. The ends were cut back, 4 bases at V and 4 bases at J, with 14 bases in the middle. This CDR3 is CSVGSQRSYNEQFF. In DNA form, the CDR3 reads TGCAGCGTTGGATCCCAGCGTTCTTACAATGAGCAGTTCTTC.

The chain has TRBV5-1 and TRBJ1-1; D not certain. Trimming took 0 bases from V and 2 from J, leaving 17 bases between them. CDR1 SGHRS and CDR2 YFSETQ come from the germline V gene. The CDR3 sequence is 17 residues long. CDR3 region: CASSLAPRYRGNTEAFF. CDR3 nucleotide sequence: TGCGCCAGCAGCTTGGCCCCCCGATATAGAGGAAACACTGAAGCTTTCTTT.

The CDR3 nucleotides read TGTGCCAGCACCGCGTTTTCAGATACGCAGTATTTT. It yields the protein CASTAFSDTQYF. This chain uses TRBV2 with TRBJ2-3, with D unclear. The CDR3 sequence is 12 residues long. V was cut by 7 bases and J by 4 bases, with 9 bases left in between. The germline V gene has CDR1 SNHLY and CDR2 FYNNEI.

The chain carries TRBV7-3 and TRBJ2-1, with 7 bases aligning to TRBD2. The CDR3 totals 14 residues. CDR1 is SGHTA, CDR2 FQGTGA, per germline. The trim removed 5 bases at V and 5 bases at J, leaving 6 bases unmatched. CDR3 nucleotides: TGTGCCAGCAGCCCCCAGCGGGGTGACAATGAGCAGTTCTTC. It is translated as CASSPQRGDNEQFF.

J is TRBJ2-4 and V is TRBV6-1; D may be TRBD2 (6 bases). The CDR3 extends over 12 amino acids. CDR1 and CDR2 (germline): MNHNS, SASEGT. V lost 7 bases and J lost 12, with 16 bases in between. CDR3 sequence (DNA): TGTGCCAGCATGATTCAGGGACTGACTCAGTACTTC. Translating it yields CASMIQGLTQYF.

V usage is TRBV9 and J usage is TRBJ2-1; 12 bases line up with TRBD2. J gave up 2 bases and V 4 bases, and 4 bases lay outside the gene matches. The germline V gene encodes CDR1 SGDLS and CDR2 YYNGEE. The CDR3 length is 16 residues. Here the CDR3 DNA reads TGTGCCAGCAGCCCTTGGACTAGCGGGACCTACAATGAGCAGTTCTTC. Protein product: CASSPWTSGTYNEQFF. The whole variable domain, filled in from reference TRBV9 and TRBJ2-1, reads DSGVTQTPKHLITATGQRVTLRCSPRSGDLSVYWYQQSLDQGLQFLIQYYNGEERAKGNILERFSAQQFPDLHSELNLSSLELGDSALYFCASSPWTSGTYNEQFFGPGTRLTVL.

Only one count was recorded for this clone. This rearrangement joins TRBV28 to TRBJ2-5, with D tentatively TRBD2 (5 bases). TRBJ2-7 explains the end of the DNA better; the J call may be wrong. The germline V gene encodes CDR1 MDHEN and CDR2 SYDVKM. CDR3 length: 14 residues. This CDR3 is CASSWGVRPYEQYF. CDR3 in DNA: TGTGCCAGCAGCTGGGGAGTCAGGCCCTACGAGCAGTACTTC.

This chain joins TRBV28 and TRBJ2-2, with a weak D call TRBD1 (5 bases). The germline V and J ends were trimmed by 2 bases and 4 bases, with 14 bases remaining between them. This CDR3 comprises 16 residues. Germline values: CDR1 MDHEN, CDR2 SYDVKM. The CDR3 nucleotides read TGTGCCAGCAGTTTAATCGGCAGGGCCTCCACCGGGGAGCTGTTTTTT. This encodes CASSLIGRASTGELFF.

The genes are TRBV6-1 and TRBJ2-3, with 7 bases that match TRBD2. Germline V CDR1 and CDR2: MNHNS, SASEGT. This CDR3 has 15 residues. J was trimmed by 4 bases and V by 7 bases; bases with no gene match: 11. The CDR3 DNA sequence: TGTGCCAGCACCAAACGGGGGGAGGACGCAGATACGCAGTATTTT. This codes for CASTKRGEDADTQYF.

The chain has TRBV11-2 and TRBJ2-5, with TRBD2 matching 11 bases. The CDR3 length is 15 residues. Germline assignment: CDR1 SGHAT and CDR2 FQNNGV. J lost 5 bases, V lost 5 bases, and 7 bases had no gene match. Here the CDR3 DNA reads TGTGCCAGCAGCGTTAGCGGGAGGGCCGTGGAGACCCAGTACTTC. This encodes CASSVSGRAVETQYF.

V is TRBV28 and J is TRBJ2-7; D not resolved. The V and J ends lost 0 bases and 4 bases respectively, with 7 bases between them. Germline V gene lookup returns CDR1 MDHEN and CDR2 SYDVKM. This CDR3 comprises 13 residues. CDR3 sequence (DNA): TGTGCCAGCAGTTTATGGACTTCATACGAGCAGTACTTC. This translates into CASSLWTSYEQYF.

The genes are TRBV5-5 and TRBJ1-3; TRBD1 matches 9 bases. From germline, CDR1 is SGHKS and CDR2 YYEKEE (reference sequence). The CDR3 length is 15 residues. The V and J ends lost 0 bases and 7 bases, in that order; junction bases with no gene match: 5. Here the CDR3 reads CASSLAGQGVNTIYF. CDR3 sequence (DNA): TGTGCCAGCAGCTTGGCGGGACAGGGAGTCAACACCATATATTTT.

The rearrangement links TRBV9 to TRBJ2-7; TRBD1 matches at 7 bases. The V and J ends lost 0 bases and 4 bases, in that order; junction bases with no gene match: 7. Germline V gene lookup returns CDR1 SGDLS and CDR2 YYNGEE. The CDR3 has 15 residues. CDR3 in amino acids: CASSVGNRGVYEQYF. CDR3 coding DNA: TGTGCCAGCAGCGTAGGGAACAGGGGAGTGTACGAGCAGTACTTC.